A single sample gave rise to the 25 T cell receptor beta chains below, sequenced in a study of T cell changes during pregnancy in multiple sclerosis. The method was immunoSEQ multiplex PCR; TCRdb's version includes in-frame clones alone and lacks a portion of them. The sample has over 50,000 clones, just under 90% seen once. Sample: peripheral blood, taken in the first trimester of pregnancy. These receptors were taken from a female donor in good health, enrolled as a control in a pregnancy study.

J is TRBJ2-7 and V is TRBV18; 9 bases agree with TRBD1. CDR1 and CDR2 (germline): KGHSH, LQKENI. CDR3 length equals 16 residues. With 3 bases clipped from V and 0 bases from J, the junction kept 6 bases outside the gene matches. CDR3 bases: TGTGCCAGCTCACCGTGGACAGGGGAAAGCTCCTACGAGCAGTACTTC. Translation gives CASSPWTGESSYEQYF.

The rearrangement uses TRBV4-1 and TRBJ1-3; 7 bases agree with TRBD1. V trimming: 0 bases; J trimming: 9 bases; junction bases outside the gene matches: 2. Germline CDR1 MGHRA, CDR2 YSYEKL. CDR3 size: 13 residues. Here the CDR3 DNA reads TGCGCCAGCAGCCAAGAGACAGGGAGCACCATATATTTT. Its translation: CASSQETGSTIYF.

The chain employs TRBV7-9 and TRBJ1-1; possibly TRBD1 for D (6 bases). Trimming took off 6 bases at V and 6 bases at J, with 17 bases between the two ends. The CDR3 has 14 residues. In germline, CDR1 is SEHNR, CDR2 FQNEAQ (reference sequence). CDR3 nucleotide sequence: TGTGCCAGCAGTCCGACCACAGGGTTGCCTGAAGCTTTCTTT. Translated: CASSPTTGLPEAFF.

The table lists this clone with a few counts. The chain is built from TRBV2 and TRBJ1-1; weak D call: TRBD1 (6 bases). The CDR3 sequence is 14 residues long. V lost 5 bases and J lost 6, with 16 bases in between. CDR1 and CDR2 (germline): SNHLY, FYNNEI. The CDR3 DNA sequence: TGTGCCAGCAGTCCGGATTTGGGGGCTCCTGAAGCTTTCTTT. This translates into CASSPDLGAPEAFF.

This rearrangement joins TRBV6-5 to TRBJ1-2, with TRBD1 as a possible D gene (5 bases). The V end lost 8 bases, the J end lost 7 bases, and 11 bases lay between the germline ends. Germline CDR1 reads MNHEY; CDR2 reads SVGAGI. The CDR3 is 11 amino acids. This CDR3 is CASHGAGGYTF. The CDR3 nucleotides read TGTGCCAGCCATGGGGCCGGTGGCTACACCTTC.

The chain combines TRBV19 with TRBJ2-7; a possible D gene is TRBD2 (6 bases). Per the germline V gene, CDR1 is LNHDA and CDR2 is SQIVND (reference sequence). The CDR3 sequence is 16 residues long. Trimming removed 3 bases at V and 4 bases at J, with 19 bases between. CDR3 sequence reads: CASSISSRGGLYEQYF. The DNA of the CDR3 is TGTGCCAGTAGTATTTCCAGCCGTGGGGGACTTTACGAGCAGTACTTC.

The rearrangement uses TRBV6-1 and TRBJ2-7, with 9 nucleotides matching TRBD1. Trimming cost V 3 bases and J 3 bases; bases outside gene matches: 21. The CDR3 runs 20 residues. Per the germline V gene, CDR1 is MNHNS and CDR2 is SASEGT. For the CDR3, the DNA is TGTGCCAGCAGTGATCGGGTAGGACTCGGGACAGGGCGATCTTTCTACGAGCAGTACTTC. It is translated as CASSDRVGLGTGRSFYEQYF.

V is TRBV15 and J is TRBJ2-7; 7 positions match TRBD1. This CDR3 has 14 residues. Germline V CDR1 and CDR2: LNHNV, YYDKDF (reference sequence). The V gene end was trimmed by 0 bases and the J gene end by 12 bases; junction bases not matched to a gene: 11. The CDR3 here is CATSRDLGTVDRYF. The CDR3 DNA is TGTGCCACCAGCAGAGATTTAGGGACAGTCGACAGGTACTTC.

V usage is TRBV7-8 and J usage is TRBJ2-5; 12 bases match TRBD2. Per germline, CDR1 SGHVS and CDR2 FQNEAQ. J gave up 5 bases and V 5 bases, and 6 bases lay outside the gene matches. This CDR3 comprises 15 residues. For the CDR3, the DNA is TGTGCCAGCAGCCGCCCGGGACTAGCGGGCGAGACCCAGTACTTC. It specifies CASSRPGLAGETQYF.

The chain is built from TRBV5-1 and TRBJ1-4; TRBD1 matches at 7 bases. Trimming took 3 bases from V and 7 from J; bases not matched to a gene: 12. The germline CDR1 and CDR2 sequences are SGHRS and YFSETQ. The CDR3 loop spans 16 amino acids. CDR3 protein: CASSSTTGRRGEKLFF. The CDR3 DNA reads as TGCGCCAGCAGCTCCACGACAGGGCGAAGGGGTGAAAAACTGTTTTTT.

The chain recombines TRBV30 with TRBJ1-2; the D is unclear. Per germline, CDR1 GTSNPN and CDR2 SVGIG (reference sequence). V gave up 3 bases and J gave up 3 bases, with 8 bases separating them. CDR3 length: 12 amino acids. This chain's CDR3 is CAWRSQDYGYTF. As DNA, the CDR3 is TGTGCCTGGAGGTCTCAGGACTATGGCTACACCTTC.

The J gene is TRBJ1-1, the V gene TRBV19; the D gene is possibly TRBD1 (6 bases). V was trimmed by 6 bases and J by 4 bases, leaving 12 bases between them. Germline V gives CDR1 LNHDA, CDR2 SQIVND (reference sequence). This CDR3 comprises 13 residues. The CDR3 coding sequence is TGTGCCAGTAGCCCCGCAGGGGTCACTGAAGCTTTCTTT. Its translation is CASSPAGVTEAFF.

The chain couples TRBV9 to TRBJ1-1; D perhaps matches TRBD1 (5 bases). Germline V gene sequence: CDR1 SGDLS, CDR2 YYNGEE. V lost 0 bases and J 1 base, leaving 13 bases between the germline ends. This CDR3 contains 16 residues. CDR3 amino acids: CASSVGPGGENTEAFF. CDR3 sequence (DNA): TGTGCCAGCAGCGTAGGTCCAGGAGGGGAGAACACTGAAGCTTTCTTT.

This clone has only a few counts. The chain recombines TRBV29-1 with TRBJ1-4, with a tentative D call TRBD1 (6 bases). CDR1 and CDR2 from the germline V gene are SQVTM and ANQGSEA. The germline V and J ends were trimmed by 7 bases and 8 bases, with 20 bases remaining between them. This CDR3 comprises 14 residues. CDR3 nucleotides: TGCAGCGCCCACTATACCAGGGGAGGGGAAAAACTGTTTTTT. Protein: CSAHYTRGGEKLFF.

The CDR3 DNA reads TGTGCCACCAGAACAGTACAGGGGGCGGGGGAAAAACTGTTTTTT. Its protein product is CATRTVQGAGEKLFF. The chain recombines TRBV15 with TRBJ1-4; 9 bases map to TRBD1. The CDR3 extends over 15 amino acids. Trimming took 6 bases from V and 8 from J; bases not matched to a gene: 10. Germline V gene data show CDR1 as LNHNV and CDR2 as YYDKDF (reference sequence).

The chain has TRBV27 and TRBJ2-1, with 10 bases identical to TRBD1. J gave up 4 bases and V 2 bases, and 2 bases lay outside the gene matches. The CDR3 covers 15 residues. The germline gives CDR1 MNHEY, CDR2 SMNVEV (reference sequence). The chain's CDR3 is CASSLGQGGYNEQFF. Here the CDR3 DNA reads TGTGCCAGCAGTTTAGGACAGGGGGGATACAATGAGCAGTTCTTC.

The chain couples TRBV18 to TRBJ1-5; possible D gene TRBD1, 6 bases. V was cut by 4 bases and J by 0 bases, with 10 bases left in between. Looked up from germline, CDR1 is KGHSH and CDR2 is LQKENI. This CDR3 comprises 15 residues. The CDR3 coding sequence is TGTGCCAGCTCACTACAGGGAAATAGCAATCAGCCCCAGCATTTT. Encoded protein: CASSLQGNSNQPQHF.

J is TRBJ2-5 and V is TRBV15; TRBD1 might be the D (5 bases). There are 14 residues in the CDR3. Germline V gene lookup returns CDR1 LNHNV and CDR2 YYDKDF (reference sequence). The V end was cut by 4 bases, the J end by 2 bases, with 11 bases between. This CDR3 reads CATSKSGNQETQYF. CDR3 DNA: TGTGCCACCAGCAAATCAGGGAATCAAGAGACCCAGTACTTC.

This chain links TRBV9 with TRBJ2-1, with TRBD2 identical over 10 bases. Germline V gene sequence: CDR1 SGDLS, CDR2 YYNGEE. The CDR3 spans 17 residues. V lost 0 bases and J lost 5; bases outside the gene matches: 8. The CDR3 DNA follows: TGTGCCAGCAGCGTAGATACTAGCGGGAAGACCAACAATGAGCAGTTCTTC. This codes for CASSVDTSGKTNNEQFF.

The chain combines TRBV12-5 with TRBJ1-6; 9 bases align to TRBD1. Germline CDR1 reads LGHNT; CDR2 reads FRNRAP. This CDR3 is built from 21 residues. Losses at the gene ends were 2 bases for V and 2 bases for J; bases not matched to a gene: 16. The DNA of the CDR3 is TGTGCTAGTGGTTTGACTTCCTTAGACAGGGGGAGAGAGCCCTATAATTCACCCCTCCACTTT. Protein sequence: CASGLTSLDRGREPYNSPLHF.

The CDR3 DNA follows: TGTGCCAGCAGTTTCGCGGGGAGTAGCACAGATACGCAGTATTTT. Its protein is CASSFAGSSTDTQYF. This chain uses TRBV5-4 with TRBJ2-3; possible D gene TRBD2, 6 bases. Germline V lookup: CDR1 SGHNT, CDR2 YYREEE (reference sequence). CDR3 length: 15 amino acids. The V and J ends lost 5 bases and 0 bases respectively, with 13 bases between them.

The J gene is TRBJ2-3, the V gene TRBV15; D is ambiguous. Germline CDR1 LNHNV, CDR2 YYDKDF (reference sequence). The CDR3 runs 13 residues. V was cut by 1 base and J by 4 bases, with 6 bases left in between. CDR3 region: CATSRGLSDTQYF. In DNA form, the CDR3 reads TGTGCCACCAGCAGAGGACTGTCAGATACGCAGTATTTT.

The chain joins TRBV19 to TRBJ1-1; 8 bases map to TRBD1. The CDR3 sequence is 12 residues long. The V segment lost 2 bases and the J segment 11 bases; nucleotides outside the gene matches: 4. The germline V gene encodes CDR1 LNHDA and CDR2 SQIVND (reference sequence). The CDR3 reads CASSITDRAAFF. The CDR3 nucleotides read TGTGCCAGTAGTATAACGGACAGGGCTGCTTTCTTT.

The chain links TRBV15 to TRBJ2-2; D is perhaps TRBD2 (5 bases). Germline CDR1 LNHNV, CDR2 YYDKDF (reference sequence). Trimming stripped 0 bases from V and 5 bases from J, with 16 bases between. This CDR3 is 17 amino acids long. CDR3 nucleotides: TGTGCCACCAGCAGAGATCTAGGGAGTAAACTTACCGGGGAGCTGTTTTTT. Translating it yields CATSRDLGSKLTGELFF.

The V gene is TRBV27, the J gene TRBJ1-5, with D possibly matching TRBD1 (5 bases). The CDR3 sequence is 15 residues long. Per the germline V gene, CDR1 is MNHEY and CDR2 is SMNVEV (reference sequence). The germline V and J ends were trimmed by 3 bases and 0 bases, with 9 bases remaining between them. This CDR3 is CASSLGTGSNQPQHF. As DNA, the CDR3 is TGTGCCAGCAGTTTGGGAACAGGTAGCAATCAGCCCCAGCATTTT.